In its sample, the clone carrying this T cell receptor beta chain was seen once. This record belongs to a study of blood T cell repertoires in COVID-19. Across the study: T cells, B-cell-depleted T cells, or PBMCs supplied cDNA or gDNA.

The V end was cut by 0 bases, the J end by 4 bases, with 15 bases between. This CDR3 has 16 amino acids. Germline assignment: CDR1 LGHNA and CDR2 YSLEER. Measured with immunoSEQ multiplex PCR; TCRdb has only the in-frame clones, and not every one. In the table there are under 85,000 clones, over 80% of which are singletons. This clonotype originated in a man between 60 and 75 years old with active or convalescent COVID-19. Sequencing input: peripheral blood. This rearrangement joins TRBV4-3 to TRBJ1-1; D is perhaps TRBD1 (5 bases). This chain's CDR3 is CASSQDPGGLSTEAFF. CDR3 in DNA: TGCGCCAGCAGCCAAGACCCGGGGGGTTTGAGCACTGAAGCTTTCTTT.